The 16 T cell receptor beta chains listed next were all sequenced from one sample in a study of cytomegalovirus exposure and HLA in healthy donors. The study ran its PCR with 60 Vbeta and 13 Jbeta primers. Produced via immunoSEQ multiplex PCR; TCRdb's table is partial and in-frame only. The profile shows approximately 84,000 clones, 60% to 80% of them singletons. Sequenced: PBMCs. These receptors all stem from a man in his forties in good health and CMV-seronegative.

The chain combines TRBV5-1 with TRBJ2-7; D gene uncertain. The CDR3 extends over 14 amino acids. The V gene lost 4 bases and the J gene lost 5 bases, with 16 bases spanning the gap. Germline CDR1 reads SGHRS; CDR2 reads YFSETQ. CDR3 sequence: CASSPPVRVHEQYF. DNA for the CDR3: TGCGCCAGCAGCCCACCGGTTCGGGTTCACGAGCAGTACTTC.

A few counts support this clone. The chain couples TRBV5-5 to TRBJ1-2, with 8 positions matching TRBD1. The V gene end was trimmed by 2 bases and the J gene end by 0 bases; junction bases not matched to a gene: 3. CDR3 length: 15 residues. Germline V gene sequence: CDR1 SGHKS, CDR2 YYEKEE (reference sequence). The CDR3 DNA follows: TGTGCCAGCAGCTTTGGACAGGGAGCTAACTATGGCTACACCTTC. This gives the protein CASSFGQGANYGYTF.

J is TRBJ2-7 and V is TRBV19; TRBD2 matches 11 bases. Trimming removed 11 bases from V and 2 bases from J; junction bases left unmatched: 5. Germline CDR1 is LNHDA and CDR2 is SQIVND (reference sequence). CDR3 size: 13 residues. The CDR3 here is CAHLSGRAYEQYF. DNA for the CDR3: TGTGCCCATCTTAGCGGGAGGGCCTACGAGCAGTACTTC.

This clone was observed a handful of times. CDR3 sequence (DNA): TGTGCCAGCAGTTCACAGGGGGCGGGCTATGGCTACACCTTC. Amino acid sequence: CASSSQGAGYGYTF. The chain employs TRBV6-1 and TRBJ1-2, with TRBD1 matching 9 bases. Germline CDR1 reads MNHNS; CDR2 reads SASEGT. The CDR3 has 14 amino acids. With 5 bases clipped from V and 4 bases from J, the junction kept 5 bases outside the gene matches.

This chain links TRBV30 with TRBJ1-6; 10 nucleotides line up with TRBD1. CDR3 length equals 13 residues. Germline assignment: CDR1 GTSNPN and CDR2 SVGIG (reference sequence). J gave up 7 bases and V 5 bases, and 2 bases lay outside the gene matches. The CDR3: CAWGQGENSPLHF. As DNA, the CDR3 is TGTGCCTGGGGACAGGGGGAAAATTCACCCCTCCACTTT. Together with reference TRBV30 and TRBJ1-6, the CDR3 gives the full variable domain: SQTIHQWPATLVQPVGSPLSLECTVEGTSNPNLYWYRQAAGRGLQLLFYSVGIGQISSEVPQNLSASRPQDRQFILSSKKLLLSDSGFYLCAWGQGENSPLHFGNGTRLTVT.

The chain carries TRBV27 and TRBJ2-5; TRBD2 aligns across 10 bases. J was trimmed by 5 bases and V by 5 bases; bases with no gene match: 11. This CDR3 spans 16 amino acids. Germline loops: CDR1 MNHEY, CDR2 SMNVEV (reference sequence). This chain's CDR3 is CASSATLAGAMETQYF. CDR3 bases: TGTGCCAGCAGTGCAACTCTAGCGGGAGCTATGGAGACCCAGTACTTC.

This clone was recorded once. This chain uses TRBV4-1 with TRBJ1-5; the D gene is possibly TRBD1 (5 bases). The CDR3 loop spans 16 amino acids. V was pared by 0 bases and J by 4 bases, with 13 bases between. From germline, CDR1 is MGHRA and CDR2 YSYEKL. In DNA, the CDR3 is TGCGCCAGCAGCCAAGATTCTGGGGACTTGAATCAGCCCCAGCATTTT. Translation: CASSQDSGDLNQPQHF.

This clone appeared a single time. The genes are TRBV29-1 and TRBJ1-2, with 7 bases that match TRBD1. The length of the CDR3 is 16 residues. The germline CDR1 and CDR2 sequences are SQVTM and ANQGSEA. The V segment lost 4 bases and the J segment 4 bases; nucleotides outside the gene matches: 15. The CDR3 here is CSVARDSPPLVYGYTF. In nucleotides, the CDR3 is TGCAGCGTTGCCCGGGACAGTCCCCCACTAGTCTATGGCTACACCTTC.

The rearrangement links TRBV28 to TRBJ1-5, with 10 nucleotides matching TRBD1. The junction had 7 bases not matched to a gene; V was cut back by 4 bases and J by 4 bases. The CDR3 is 16 residues long. Germline V gene lookup returns CDR1 MDHEN and CDR2 SYDVKM. The CDR3 sequence: CASSSRDRGFNQPQHF. Written as DNA, the CDR3 is TGTGCCAGCAGTTCGCGGGACAGGGGTTTTAATCAGCCCCAGCATTTT.

V gene TRBV11-3 combines with J gene TRBJ1-1, with D hard to call. The CDR3 extends over 12 amino acids. Germline assignment: CDR1 SGHNT and CDR2 YENEEA. V lost 2 bases and J 11 bases, leaving 12 bases between the germline ends. The CDR3 region has the DNA TGTGCCAGCAGCTTAAAAGGGAGGGAGGCTTTCTTT. Translation: CASSLKGREAFF.

In this sample, this clone turned up a few times. V gene TRBV30 combines with J gene TRBJ1-5; D remains unclear. The CDR3 is made up of 14 amino acids. From germline, CDR1 is GTSNPN and CDR2 SVGIG (reference sequence). V gave up 4 bases and J gave up 4 bases, with 14 bases separating them. The CDR3, as DNA: TGTGCCTGGACCGGGGAAATGGGAAATCAGCCCCAGCATTTT. Its protein product is CAWTGEMGNQPQHF.

This clone was found once. The CDR3 sequence: CASSQGVAGSTEAFF. The CDR3 DNA reads TGTGCCAGCAGCCAAGGGGTGGCAGGCAGCACTGAAGCTTTCTTT. The chain uses TRBV4-2 and TRBJ1-1; D unresolved. The CDR3 has 15 amino acids. Germline CDR1 reads LGHNA; CDR2 reads YNFKEQ. Trimming shortened V by 1 base and J by 4 bases, and 13 bases separated the two germline ends.

The V gene is TRBV5-4, the J gene TRBJ1-4; D may be TRBD1 (6 bases). The CDR3 loop spans 16 amino acids. Germline loops: CDR1 SGHNT, CDR2 YYREEE (reference sequence). Trimming removed 4 bases at V and 3 bases at J, with 16 bases between. The CDR3 here is CASSLGPTGPNEKLFF. In nucleotides, the CDR3 is TGTGCCAGCAGCCTAGGGCCGACAGGCCCTAATGAAAAACTGTTTTTT.

The chain links TRBV29-1 to TRBJ2-5; TRBD1 matches 7 bases. From germline, CDR1 is SQVTM and CDR2 ANQGSEA. This CDR3 has 13 residues. Germline trimming cut 6 bases from V and 2 bases from J; bases unmatched to any gene: 6. The DNA of the CDR3 is TGCAGCGTAGCTCCGGGACAGCAAGAGACCCAGTACTTC. This encodes CSVAPGQQETQYF.

The chain links TRBV19 to TRBJ2-6; unclear D gene. Germline V CDR1 and CDR2: LNHDA, SQIVND (reference sequence). The CDR3 totals 14 residues. V lost 3 bases and J 4 bases, leaving 7 bases between the germline ends. CDR3 protein: CASSIQIGANVLTF. In DNA form, the CDR3 reads TGTGCCAGTAGTATCCAGATAGGGGCCAACGTCCTGACTTTC.

The table lists this clone with a few counts. The chain recombines TRBV7-9 with TRBJ1-2; D perhaps matches TRBD1 (5 bases). The CDR3 contains 12 residues. Looked up from germline, CDR1 is SEHNR and CDR2 is FQNEAQ (reference sequence). V gave up 4 bases and J gave up 8 bases, with 11 bases separating them. This CDR3 reads CASSSDKWGYTF. CDR3 nucleotide sequence: TGTGCCAGCAGCTCGGACAAATGGGGCTACACCTTC.